One sample yielded the 21 T cell receptor beta chains listed below, sequenced in a study of glioma-infiltrating T cells. TCR alpha and beta CDR3 regions were amplified from RNA using iRepertoire nested multiplex PCR. Using its own MiXCR run on the multiplex PCR reads, TCRdb lists one record per CDR3 protein. The repertoire consists of fewer than 500,000 distinct CDR3 sequences, with around 45% occurring once and the leading ten covering more than 10%. Input material: glioma tissue, nonneoplastic brain tissue, or PBMCs (not recorded which). The receptors were gathered from a human donor with low-grade glioma or glioblastoma, undergoing nonglioma brain surgery, or in good health (not recorded which).

V usage is TRBV20-1 and J usage is TRBJ1-1; D is ambiguous. Trimming removed 6 bases from V and 9 bases from J, with 14 bases in between. The CDR3 totals 11 residues. CDR1 and CDR2 (germline): DFQATT, SNEGSKA (reference sequence). The CDR3 nucleotides are TGCAGTGCCTTATTCAGCCAAAAAGCTTTCTTT. It is translated as CSALFSQKAFF.

This chain connects TRBV28 to TRBJ2-7; D is possibly TRBD1 (5 bases). The CDR3 runs to 12 residues. Germline values: CDR1 MDHEN, CDR2 SYDVKM. The ends were cut back, 8 bases at V and 3 bases at J, with 11 bases in the middle. The CDR3 nucleotides are TGTGCCAGCTATGGGGCGTACTACGAGCAGTACTTC. The encoded protein is CASYGAYYEQYF.

On this clonotype itself: Sequence at one end of the junction differs from germline and may be a read error. V and J are TRBV27 and TRBJ1-5; D not resolved. Germline assignment: CDR1 MNHEY and CDR2 SMNVEV (reference sequence). The CDR3 spans 15 residues. CDR3 region: CAGSSTFYSDQPQHF. The DNA of the CDR3 is TGTGCCGGCAGCTCGACATTCTATAGCGATCAGCCCCAGCATTTT.

In the case of this clonotype: This may come from a read error, since a much larger clone is one base off. The chain couples TRBV28 to TRBJ1-5, with 10 bases aligning to TRBD1. CDR3 size: 17 residues. Germline assignment: CDR1 MDHEN and CDR2 SYDVKM. CDR3 DNA: TGTGCCAGCAGCTCCCAAACGACAGGGGGCGGCAATCGGCCCCAGCATTTT. The encoded protein is CASSSQTTGGGNRPQHF. The full variable domain, completed using reference TRBV28 and TRBJ1-5, is DVKVTQSSRYLVKRTGEKVFLECVQDMDHENMFWYRQDPGLGLRLIYFSYDVKMKEKGDIPEGYSVSREKKERFSLILESASTNQTSMYLCASSSQTTGGGNRPQHFGDGTRLSIL.

This clonotype showed up just a few times. The chain joins TRBV4-2 to TRBJ2-7; 11 bases fit TRBD2. This CDR3 region has 16 residues. Trimming at V came to 4 bases and at J to 2 bases, leaving 7 bases not matched to a gene. Germline V CDR1 and CDR2: LGHNA, YNFKEQ. The CDR3 DNA reads TGTGCCAGCAGCCTCAGGGGACTAGCGGCAACCTACGAGCAGTACTTC. This translates into CASSLRGLAATYEQYF.

As regards this clonotype: A clone one base away is much larger, so this may be a read error. The chain uses TRBV6-2 or TRBV6-3 and TRBJ1-1; D is possibly TRBD1 (6 bases). With 11 bases removed from V and 2 bases from J, the gap between germline ends came to 9 bases. CDR1 and CDR2 from the germline V gene are MNHEY and SVGEGT. This CDR3 has 11 amino acids. The CDR3 here is CALQGNTEAFF. In DNA form, the CDR3 reads TGTGCCTTACAGGGTAACACTGAAGCTTTCTTT.

For this clonotype: The conserved final phenylalanine or tryptophan is absent from the CDR3, which likely points to a read error. J is TRBJ1-2 and V is TRBV28, with D maybe TRBD1 (6 bases). There are 14 residues in the CDR3. V lost 7 bases and J 4 bases, leaving 16 bases between the germline ends. Looked up from germline, CDR1 is MDHEN and CDR2 is SYDVKM. CDR3 coding DNA: TGTGCCAGCATCAAAGGGGCCAGGGGCTATGGCTACACCTTA. This gives the protein CASIKGARGYGYTL.

This clonotype has at least ten counts. This sequence joins TRBV6-1 and TRBJ2-1; D may be TRBD1 or TRBD2 (5 bases each). CDR3 length: 16 residues. With 1 base removed from V and 2 bases from J, the gap between germline ends came to 12 bases. Germline V gene data show CDR1 as MNHNS and CDR2 as SASEGT. The CDR3 sequence is CASSEVDGDPYNEQFF. CDR3 sequence (DNA): TGTGCCAGCAGTGAAGTCGACGGGGACCCCTACAATGAGCAGTTCTTC.

Note on this clonotype: A much larger clone sits a single nucleotide away, making a read error possible. The chain recombines TRBV7-2 with TRBJ2-2; a possible D gene is TRBD2 (6 bases). Germline V gene data show CDR1 as SGHTA and CDR2 as FQGNSA. This CDR3 contains 14 residues. This CDR3 reads CASSLMAGPGGLFF. The CDR3 DNA is TGTGCCAGCAGCTTAATGGCGGGACCCGGGGGGCTGTTTTTT.

The CDR3 DNA reads TGTGCCAGCAGTTTAGTGGCAGGGGTCGTCTTGAACGAGCAGTTCTTC. This codes for CASSLVAGVVLNEQFF. This chain joins TRBV27 and TRBJ2-1; tentatively, D is TRBD1 (6 bases). The germline V and J ends were trimmed by 2 bases and 10 bases, with 21 bases remaining between them. The CDR3 covers 16 residues. The germline gives CDR1 MNHEY, CDR2 SMNVEV (reference sequence).

The gene calls are TRBV20-1 and TRBJ2-3, with TRBD2 matching 10 bases. V dropped 6 bases and J dropped 1; count of bases not matched to a gene: 4. Germline values: CDR1 DFQATT, CDR2 SNEGSKA (reference sequence). The CDR3 contains 14 residues. CDR3 DNA: TGCAGTGCCTACGGACTAGCGGGCACAGATACGCAGTATTTT. As protein: CSAYGLAGTDTQYF.

V and J are TRBV7-8 and TRBJ1-5, with 8 bases identical to TRBD1. J was trimmed by 2 bases and V by 4 bases; bases with no gene match: 4. The CDR3 is 15 residues long. Germline CDR1 is SGHVS and CDR2 is FQNEAQ. CDR3 coding DNA: TGTGCCAGCAGCTACGACAGGGGAGGCAATCAGCCCCAGCATTTT. Amino acids: CASSYDRGGNQPQHF.

This clonotype was seen many times. The CDR3 DNA reads TGTGCCAGCAGTCCTACTCATTACAATGAGCAGTTCTTC. Its translation: CASSPTHYNEQFF. The chain joins TRBV28 to TRBJ2-1; D is uncertain. Trimming shortened V by 5 bases and J by 4 bases, and 9 bases separated the two germline ends. Germline-derived CDR1 and CDR2 are MDHEN and SYDVKM. The CDR3 spans 13 residues.

A remark on this clonotype: A junction boundary mismatches the germline segment, possibly from a read error. The V call is TRBV28, the J call TRBJ1-1; D is ambiguous. CDR1 and CDR2 (germline): MDHEN, SYDVKM. This CDR3 is built from 13 residues. CDR3 nucleotides: TGTGCCAGCAGTCGGTACAAGAACACTGGAGCTTTCTTT. Protein: CASSRYKNTGAFF.

This clonotype has just a few counts. The chain combines TRBV7-9 with TRBJ2-7; D is undetermined. Looked up from germline, CDR1 is SEHNR and CDR2 is FQNEAQ (reference sequence). Trimming left V 2 bases short and J 3 bases short, with 8 bases between. The CDR3 runs 13 residues. The DNA of the CDR3 is TGTGCCAGCAGCTTAAACAAGAACTACGAGCAGTACTTC. Translation: CASSLNKNYEQYF.

Comment on this clonotype: A much more abundant neighbour one base away suggests this may be a read error. This chain connects TRBV20-1 to TRBJ1-1; D call uncertain. The CDR3 consists of 14 residues. The germline V and J ends were trimmed by 5 bases and 2 bases, with 15 bases remaining between them. Germline assignment: CDR1 DFQATT and CDR2 SNEGSKA (reference sequence). CDR3 residues: CSAVERVINTEAFF. CDR3 sequence (DNA): TGCAGTGCTGTAGAGAGAGTAATAAACACTGAAGCTTTCTTT.

This clonotype has a count of ten or more. This chain uses TRBV20-1 with TRBJ1-2; D might be TRBD1 (6 bases). V lost 5 bases to trimming and J lost 5 bases, with 15 bases between them. The germline CDR1 and CDR2 sequences are DFQATT and SNEGSKA (reference sequence). This CDR3 is built from 13 residues. The CDR3 is CSAPGVTWYGYTF. CDR3 sequence (DNA): TGCAGTGCTCCAGGGGTAACTTGGTATGGCTACACCTTC.

The V gene is TRBV29-1, the J gene TRBJ2-7; no definite D call. In germline, CDR1 is SQVTM, CDR2 ANQGSEA. The CDR3 loop spans 11 amino acids. V was trimmed by 7 bases and J by 3 bases, leaving 10 bases between them. The CDR3 sequence: CSAGQCYEQYF. Written as DNA, the CDR3 is TGCAGCGCCGGTCAGTGCTACGAGCAGTACTTC.

On this clonotype: The junction departs from the called germline gene at one end, perhaps through a read error. The CDR3: CASSQDEGLWGDTEALF. The CDR3 bases are TGTGCCAGCAGCCAAGATGAAGGACTCTGGGGCGACACTGAAGCTCTCTTT. This chain connects TRBV4-2 to TRBJ1-1; D may be TRBD1 (5 bases). The CDR3 runs 17 residues. CDR1 and CDR2 (germline): LGHNA, YNFKEQ.

The rearrangement links TRBV7-2 to TRBJ1-6; tentative D call: TRBD1 (6 bases). This CDR3 is built from 18 residues. V lost 5 bases, J lost 0 bases, and 17 bases lay in between. CDR1 and CDR2 (germline): SGHTA, FQGNSA. The CDR3 nucleotides are TGTGCCAGCAGCCCTCTACAGGGTATCTACTCCTATAATTCACCCCTCCACTTT. Protein product: CASSPLQGIYSYNSPLHF.

The genes are TRBV4-2 and TRBJ2-7, with D uncertain. V was shortened by 8 bases and J by 2 bases, with 13 bases between the two germline ends. CDR1 LGHNA and CDR2 YNFKEQ come from the germline V gene. This CDR3 is 13 amino acids long. In DNA form, the CDR3 reads TGTGCCAGCTCCCGAGAGGTTACCTACGAGCAGTACTTC. It specifies CASSREVTYEQYF.